This entry concerns a single TCR beta chain. The CDR3 totals 14 residues. From germline, CDR1 is SGHRS and CDR2 YFSETQ. V lost 1 base and J lost 5, with 12 bases in between. The data are from a study of cytomegalovirus exposure and HLA in healthy donors. PCR employed 60 Vbeta and 13 Jbeta primers. Sequencing used immunoSEQ multiplex PCR; TCRdb keeps in-frame clones, though not all of them. The table lists roughly 140,000 clones, roughly 84% of them singletons. The sample comprised PBMCs. The chain joins TRBV5-1 to TRBJ1-2; D gene ambiguous. This clonotype was sampled from a woman between 18 and 29 years old in good health and CMV-seronegative. CDR3 DNA sequence: TGCGCCAGCAGCTTGAAGTCCGCGGAGTATGGCTACACCTTC. As protein: CASSLKSAEYGYTF. The full variable domain, its missing parts supplied by reference TRBV5-1 and TRBJ1-2, is KAGVTQTPRYLIKTRGQQVTLSCSPISGHRSVSWYQQTPGQGLQFLFEYFSETQRNKGNFPGRFSGRQFSNSRSEMNVSTLELGDSALYLCASSLKSAEYGYTFGSGTRLTVV.